Listed below are T cell receptor beta chains from one sample, sequenced in a study of T cell responses to AZD1222 COVID-19 vaccine. Sequencing used immunoSEQ multiplex PCR; TCRdb keeps in-frame clones, though not all of them. The table has approximately 140,000 clones, about nine tenths seen once; the top ten hold 2.5% to 3%. The sample in question was peripheral blood, obtained on day 0 of MenACWY control vaccination. The receptors were gathered from an adult in good health. CDR3s include the opening cysteine and the closing phenylalanine or tryptophan. A D gene is named only where the DNA matches it firmly. Not all rows give a size; the values are once, few, many and, for expanded clones, a class.

D | J | V | size | DNA | CDR3
TRBD1 | TRBJ2-2 | TRBV6-7 | few | TGTGCCAGCAGTTACTCGGGGACAGCGAACACCGGGGAGCTGTTTTTT | CASSYSGTANTGELFF
. | TRBJ1-1 | TRBV4-1 | . | TGCGCCAGCAGCCAAGATTTTGGACGGCAGAACACTGAAGCTTTCTTT | CASSQDFGRQNTEAFF
. | TRBJ1-5 | TRBV27 | few | TGTGCCAGCAGTTTATTAGGGGGAGGCGGCAATCAGCCCCAGCATTTT | CASSLLGGGGNQPQHF
. | TRBJ2-5 | TRBV6-5 | . | TGTGCCAGCACGGAGGTAGCGGCTCAAGAGACCCAGTACTTC | CASTEVAAQETQYF
TRBD2 | TRBJ2-5 | TRBV7-3 | . | TGTGCCAGCAGCCAGGGACTAGCGGGGGAGCAACGCGAGACCCAGTACTTC | CASSQGLAGEQRETQYF
. | TRBJ1-6 | TRBV4-1 | . | TGCGCCAGCAGCCAAGAGTGGAGCTCCTATAATTCACCCCTCCACTTT | CASSQEWSSYNSPLHF
TRBD1 | TRBJ2-6 | TRBV11-2 | . | TGTGCCAGCAGCTTACGGGGACAGGGTCTGGTCCTGACTTTC | CASSLRGQGLVLTF
. | TRBJ2-3 | TRBV18 | . | TGTGCCAGCTCACCAAGTGATACGCAGTATTTT | CASSPSDTQYF
. | TRBJ1-5 | TRBV19 | few | TGTGCCAGTACGTTAGTAGGGGGAAGCAATCAGCCCCAGCATTTT | CASTLVGGSNQPQHF
. | TRBJ1-2 | TRBV7-3 | . | TGTGCCAGCAGCTTAACAGGAGGGCTGGGCTATGGCTACACCTTC | CASSLTGGLGYGYTF
. | TRBJ1-2 | TRBV29-1 | . | TGCAGCGATAGGGCAGCGGGCGGCTACACCTTC | CSDRAAGGYTF
. | TRBJ1-2 | TRBV5-1 | . | TGCGCCAGCAGCTGGCGGTCGAGCAGCGGAAACAACTATGGCTACACCTTC | CASSWRSSSGNNYGYTF
. | TRBJ2-3 | TRBV4-1 | . | TGCGCCAGCAGCTCTCTCCGACCCGGAGGGGCTATCACAGATACGCAGTATTTT | CASSSLRPGGAITDTQYF
. | TRBJ2-5 | TRBV4-2 | . | TGTGCCAGCAGCCAAGGGCCCCAAGAGACCCAGTACTTC | CASSQGPQETQYF
. | TRBJ1-2 | TRBV4-1 | once | TGCGCCAGCAGCCAAAATAGGGACACAATGTGGGGCTACACCTTC | CASSQNRDTMWGYTF
. | TRBJ1-6 | TRBV2 | . | TGTGCCAGCAAGGATAATTCACCCCTCCACTTT | CASKDNSPLHF
. | TRBJ1-1 | TRBV10-1 | . | TGCGCCAGCAGCCAGGGGATGAACACTGAAGCTTTCTTT | CASSQGMNTEAFF
TRBD2 | TRBJ2-1 | TRBV7-2 | . | TGTGCCAGCAGCTTAGCGGGAGGGCCTTATAATGAGCAGTTCTTC | CASSLAGGPYNEQFF
. | TRBJ2-1 | TRBV5-1 | . | TGCGCCAGCAGCCCTGGGGGCAATAATGAGCAGTTCTTC | CASSPGGNNEQFF
TRBD1 | TRBJ1-1 | TRBV12-3/TRBV12-4 | . | TGTGCCAGCAGTCCGGGGACAGGGGCTGAAGCTTTCTTT | CASSPGTGAEAFF
. | TRBJ1-5 | TRBV5-1 | . | TGCGCCAGCAGCTTGGCGGGAGGCGATCAGCCCCAGCATTTT | CASSLAGGDQPQHF
TRBD1 | TRBJ2-3 | TRBV5-1 | . | TGCGCCAGCAGCTTGGCCCCGGGACAGAAGGGAGATACGCAGTATTTT | CASSLAPGQKGDTQYF
. | TRBJ1-4 | TRBV6-5 | . | TGTGCCAGCAGAGATGGGGGGGTAGGTGAAAAACTGTTTTTT | CASRDGGVGEKLFF
TRBD2 | TRBJ2-1 | TRBV28 | . | TGTGCCAGCACCACCGGGGGGGGTAGCGGCTACAATGAGCAGTTCTTC | CASTTGGGSGYNEQFF
. | TRBJ1-1 | TRBV4-1 | . | TGCGCCAGCAGCCAACCCCAGGGATACACTGAAGCTTTCTTT | CASSQPQGYTEAFF
. | TRBJ2-2 | TRBV11-2 | . | TGTGCCAGCAGCTTATCGCACAACACCGGGGAGCTGTTTTTT | CASSLSHNTGELFF
. | TRBJ2-7 | TRBV25-1 | . | TGTGCCAGCAGTGTGGCCGGGGCCTACGAGCAGTACTTC | CASSVAGAYEQYF
. | TRBJ2-2 | TRBV14 | few | TGTGCCAGCAGCCAAGAATGGGGCGGGGAGCTGTTTTTT | CASSQEWGGELFF
TRBD2 | TRBJ2-7 | TRBV28 | . | TGTGCCAGCAGAACGGGAGGGCGGGCCGAATCCAACTACGAGCAGTACTTC | CASRTGGRAESNYEQYF
TRBD1 | TRBJ1-5 | TRBV2 | . | TGTGCCAGCAGGGACGACAGGGCTAGGAGTCAGCCCCAGCATTTT | CASRDDRARSQPQHF
. | TRBJ1-5 | TRBV19 | once | TGTGCCAGTATTGCCCAGTTTAGCAATCAGCCCCAGCATTTT | CASIAQFSNQPQHF
. | TRBJ1-5 | TRBV21-1 | . | TGTGCCAGCAGCAAAGCGCTCTTGGGAAGAGATCAGCCCCAGCATTTT | CASSKALLGRDQPQHF
. | TRBJ1-6 | TRBV19 | . | TGTGCCAGTAACATACCCACAGGGAATTCACCCCTCCACTTT | CASNIPTGNSPLHF
TRBD1 | TRBJ2-1 | TRBV4-1 | . | TGCGCCAGCAGCCGAACAGGGGGAAGGTTCAATGAGCAGTTCTTC | CASSRTGGRFNEQFF
TRBD2 | TRBJ2-7 | TRBV4-2 | . | TGTGCCAGCAGCCGCCTAGCGGGGGGAACCTACGAGCAGTACTTC | CASSRLAGGTYEQYF
TRBD1 | TRBJ2-1 | TRBV2 | . | TGTGCCTACCAAAGGGACAGAAACAATGAGCAGTTCTTC | CAYQRDRNNEQFF
TRBD1 | TRBJ1-5 | TRBV12-3/TRBV12-4 | . | TGTGCCAGCAGAGGACAGGGGCTAGGCCCCCAGCATTTT | CASRGQGLGPQHF
. | TRBJ1-5 | TRBV15 | . | TGTGCCACCAGCAGAGGCGGTAATCAGCCCCAGCATTTT | CATSRGGNQPQHF
. | TRBJ1-2 | TRBV19 | . | TGTGCCAGTAGCCCCCGACAGATCTATGGCTACACCTTC | CASSPRQIYGYTF
. | TRBJ2-2 | TRBV2 | . | TGTGCCAGCAGGGGGACCGCGAACACCGGGGAGCTGTTTTTT | CASRGTANTGELFF
. | TRBJ1-1 | TRBV13 | . | TGTGCCAGCAGCGGAGGTTTTTCGGGCCTGAACACTGAAGCTTTCTTT | CASSGGFSGLNTEAFF
. | TRBJ2-2 | TRBV28 | . | TGTGCCAGCAGTCAAGGGGCAGTGGGTAATGGGGAGCTGTTTTTT | CASSQGAVGNGELFF
TRBD1 | TRBJ2-2 | TRBV2 | few | TGTGCCAGCAGTGCGGGACAGGGGTCGAGCGTCGGGGAGCTGTTTTTT | CASSAGQGSSVGELFF
. | TRBJ2-7 | TRBV6-5 | . | TGTGCCAGCAGTTTGTCACCCGGGTCGAGCTCCTACGAGCAGTACTTC | CASSLSPGSSSYEQYF
. | TRBJ1-1 | TRBV6-5 | . | TGTGCCAGCAGTTACCGCCCGACAGCGGAGAACACTGAAGCTTTCTTT | CASSYRPTAENTEAFF
. | TRBJ2-7 | TRBV28 | . | TGTGCCAGCAGTTCTCTGGGTAGGAGCAAGGCCTACGAGCAGTACTTC | CASSSLGRSKAYEQYF
. | TRBJ1-2 | TRBV19 | few | TGTGCCAGTAGTATGGGGACGGATTCTTTCTATGGCTACACCTTC | CASSMGTDSFYGYTF
. | TRBJ2-1 | TRBV5-1 | . | TGCGCCAGCAGCCTAGACGGGGGGCCCTACAATGAGCAGTTCTTC | CASSLDGGPYNEQFF
TRBD1 | TRBJ1-5 | TRBV23-1 | . | TGCGCCAGCAGTCAATCGCCGACAGGGCTCTATAGCAATCAGCCCCAGCATTTT | CASSQSPTGLYSNQPQHF
TRBD2 | TRBJ2-1 | TRBV6-1 | . | TGTGCCAGCAGCGAACCGGGACTAGCGGGGGGAGATGAGCAGTTCTTC | CASSEPGLAGGDEQFF
TRBD2 | TRBJ2-7 | TRBV2 | . | TGTGCCAGCAGACCCGGGACTAGCGGGAGACCCGGGTGGGTCGAGCAGTACTTC | CASRPGTSGRPGWVEQYF
TRBD1 | TRBJ1-3 | TRBV5-1 | . | TGCGCCAGCAGCGGGGGACAGTCTGGAAACACCATATATTTT | CASSGGQSGNTIYF
TRBD1 | TRBJ1-1 | TRBV7-3 | . | TGTGCCAGCAGCCAACAGGGGGACACTGAAGCTTTCTTT | CASSQQGDTEAFF
. | TRBJ2-7 | TRBV4-1 | few | TGCGCCAGCAGCCAAGTTTTGGGCAGCTCCTACGAGCAGTACTTC | CASSQVLGSSYEQYF
. | TRBJ2-5 | TRBV7-7 | few | TGTGCTAGCAGCTTAGGAAGGATGGTACGCCAAGAGACCCAGTACTTC | CASSLGRMVRQETQYF
TRBD2 | TRBJ2-1 | TRBV28 | . | TGTGCCAGCAGACCTGGGACTAGCGGGAGTTCCTACAATGAGCAGTTCTTC | CASRPGTSGSSYNEQFF
. | TRBJ1-3 | TRBV19 | . | TGTGCCAGTAGTATAGGCCGGGACCGCCGTAGGACCATATATTTT | CASSIGRDRRRTIYF
. | TRBJ1-2 | TRBV21-1 | . | TGTGCCAGCAGCACGGGGCCCTCTAACTATGGCTACACCTTC | CASSTGPSNYGYTF
. | TRBJ1-1 | TRBV27 | once | TGTGCCAGCAGTTTACAGGGCCAGCTGAACACTGAAGCTTTCTTT | CASSLQGQLNTEAFF
. | TRBJ1-5 | TRBV7-2 | . | TGTGCCAGCAGCTTAGGACGGTCATATCAGCCCCAGCATTTT | CASSLGRSYQPQHF